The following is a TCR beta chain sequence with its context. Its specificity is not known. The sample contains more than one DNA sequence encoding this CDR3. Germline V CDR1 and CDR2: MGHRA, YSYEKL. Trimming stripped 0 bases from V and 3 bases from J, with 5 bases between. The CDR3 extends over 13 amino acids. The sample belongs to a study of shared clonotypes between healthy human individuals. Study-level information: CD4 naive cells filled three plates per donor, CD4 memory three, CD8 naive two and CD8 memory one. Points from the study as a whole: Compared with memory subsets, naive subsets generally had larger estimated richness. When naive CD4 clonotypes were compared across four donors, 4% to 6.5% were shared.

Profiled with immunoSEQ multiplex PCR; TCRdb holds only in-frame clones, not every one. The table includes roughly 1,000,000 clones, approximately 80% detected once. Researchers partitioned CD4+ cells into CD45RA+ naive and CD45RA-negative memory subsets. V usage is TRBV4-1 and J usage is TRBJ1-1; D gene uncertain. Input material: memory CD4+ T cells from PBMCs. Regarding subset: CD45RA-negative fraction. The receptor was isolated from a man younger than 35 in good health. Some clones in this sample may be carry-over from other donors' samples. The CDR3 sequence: CASSQERDTEAFF. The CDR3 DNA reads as TGCGCCAGCAGCCAAGAGCGGGACACTGAAGCTTTCTTT.